This TCR beta chain originates from a study of T cells after yellow fever vaccination. Study background: The authors prepared low-cell-number fractions using SMART-Seq v4 Ultra Low Input. Study-wide points: Abundant bulk-derived clonotypes could contaminate FACS-sorted repertoires. The secondary response was weaker, and its peak arrived faster, on day 5 versus 15.

About this clonotype itself: Its antigen is unknown.

Template-switching 5'RACE yielded the TCR cDNA; a universal primer site and UMIs were added in the process. TCRdb ran MiXCR on the 5' RACE reads and lists one entry per CDR3 protein. The sample holds 120,000 or so distinct CDR3 sequences, 13% to 15% seen once. CDR1 and CDR2 from the germline V gene are MDHEN and SYDVKM. The CDR3 length is 13 residues. The V gene lost 5 bases and the J gene lost 5 bases, with 12 bases spanning the gap. This TCR was sampled from a man aged 18 to 29 who received the YFV17D yellow fever vaccine. The rearrangement links TRBV28 to TRBJ1-2, with no clear D. The sample consisted of CD8+ T cells sorted from PBMCs, taken 5 days after the yellow fever booster vaccination. CDR3: CASSPRVGYGYTF. The DNA of the CDR3 is TGTGCCAGCAGTCCAAGGGTCGGGTATGGCTACACCTTC.